Here is one T cell receptor beta chain with its context. Patients had residual fresh-frozen tumor tissue and more than two years of survival data. The data were taken from a study of glioma-infiltrating T cells after dendritic cell vaccination. Up to about 2 ug genomic DNA was used for TCRB CDR3 amplification. Clones were sequenced by immunoSEQ multiplex PCR, and TCRdb holds only the in-frame ones, with some missing. The sample contains roughly 96,000 clones, around three quarters of which appear only once. V was shortened by 1 base and J by 8 bases, with 23 bases between the two germline ends. Germline CDR1 reads MNHNS; CDR2 reads SASEGT. The CDR3 is 17 amino acids.

The origin of this receptor is a human donor with glioblastoma. The chain employs TRBV6-1 and TRBJ1-2; D is ambiguous. Sequenced material: blood, taken before dendritic cell vaccination. The CDR3 DNA is TGTGCCAGCAGTGAAGTGGGAAGGCGTTTGGTTGCGGGGGGCTACACCTTC. It specifies CASSEVGRRLVAGGYTF.